Following are 32 T cell receptor beta chains from one sample sequenced in a study of metastatic and nonmetastatic thyroid tumors. Prior to thyroid surgery, none of the patients had received any treatment. TCRdb redid the clone calls on the PCR reads using MiXCR. The data show some 16,000 clones, 15% to 19% seen once. Sequencing used blood. The receptors were sampled from a female donor with papillary thyroid cancer or a benign thyroid nodule (not recorded which). Some clones in this sample may be carry-over from other donors' samples.

The chain links TRBV6-1 to TRBJ2-1; 7 bases agree with TRBD2. With 6 bases clipped from V and 0 bases from J, the junction kept 11 bases outside the gene matches. CDR1 MNHNS and CDR2 SASEGT come from the germline V gene. This CDR3 comprises 17 residues. CDR3 DNA: TGTGCCAGCAGACCCCTTCCTAGCGGTATCTCCTACAATGAGCAGTTCTTC. This sequence encodes CASRPLPSGISYNEQFF.

This clone was recorded many times. The chain couples TRBV9 to TRBJ1-5; D remains unclear. V was cut by 3 bases and J by 4 bases, with 8 bases left in between. This CDR3 region has 13 residues. Looked up from germline, CDR1 is SGDLS and CDR2 is YYNGEE. CDR3 residues: CASSGTGNQPQHF. For the CDR3, the DNA is TGTGCCAGCAGCGGGACGGGGAATCAGCCCCAGCATTTT.

This clone has at least ten counts. V gene TRBV3-1 combines with J gene TRBJ2-2, with D tentatively TRBD1 (5 bases). CDR3 length equals 15 residues. Germline V gene data show CDR1 as LGHDT and CDR2 as YNNKEL (reference sequence). The V gene lost 2 bases and the J gene lost 2 bases, with 9 bases spanning the gap. CDR3 nucleotide sequence: TGTGCCAGCAGCCAAAGGGGCGCCAACACCGGGGAGCTGTTTTTT. It specifies CASSQRGANTGELFF.

This sequence joins TRBV28 and TRBJ1-6, with D possibly matching TRBD1 (5 bases). Germline lookup yields CDR1 MDHEN and CDR2 SYDVKM. Trimming left V 7 bases short and J 10 bases short, with 20 bases between. This CDR3 is 15 amino acids long. CDR3 in amino acids: CASTTHKGRFSPLHF. The CDR3 DNA reads as TGTGCCAGCACCACCCACAAGGGGCGCTTCTCACCCCTCCACTTT.

V gene TRBV5-8 combines with J gene TRBJ1-1; D is unclear. CDR3 length: 14 residues. CDR1 is SGHTS, CDR2 YDEGEE, per germline. The V and J ends lost 4 bases and 0 bases respectively, with 10 bases between them. CDR3 amino acids: CASSPLTMNTEAFF. The CDR3 DNA sequence: TGTGCCAGCAGCCCCCTCACCATGAACACTGAAGCTTTCTTT.

This clone was counted between two and nine times. A read error may explain this, as a much larger clone is one base away. This sequence joins TRBV28 and TRBJ1-1; D is ambiguous. Germline CDR1 reads MDHEN; CDR2 reads SYDVKM. The CDR3 length is 13 residues. CDR3 sequence (DNA): TGTGCCAGCAGTTTAGTTGGGCGCACTGAAGCTTCCTTT. This translates into CASSLVGRTEASF.

The CDR3 is CASRESSGSGYEQFF. CDR3 nucleotides: TGTGCCAGCAGGGAATCTAGCGGGAGTGGTTATGAGCAGTTCTTC. The gene calls are TRBV12-3 or TRBV12-4 and TRBJ2-5; 10 nucleotides line up with TRBD2. The assigned J gene may be wrong: the sequence end matches TRBJ2-1 better. The CDR3 is 15 residues long.

In regard to this clone: A much bigger clone sits one base away, suggesting this may be a read error. Other DNA sequences in the sample encode the same CDR3. The chain employs TRBV12-3 or TRBV12-4 and TRBJ2-3; D is unclear. CDR3 length: 15 amino acids. Trimming pared 3 bases from V and 2 bases from J, leaving 12 bases between. CDR3 region: CASSLGGGFTDTQYF. DNA of the CDR3: TGTGCCAGCAGTTTGGGCGGTGGGTTCACAGATACGCAGTATTTT.

This clone is labeled medium-sized (0.01 to 0.1%). The rearrangement uses TRBV6-4 and TRBJ2-2; the match to TRBD2 covers 7 bases. In germline, CDR1 is MRHNA, CDR2 SNTAGT. The CDR3 is 16 amino acids. After removal of 4 bases from V and 5 bases from J, the junction contained 10 bases not matched to a gene. DNA of the CDR3: TGTGCCAGCAGTGTTGGGGGGGACCAACAGACCGGGGAGCTGTTTTTT. It yields the protein CASSVGGDQQTGELFF.

This clone was recorded at least ten times. This chain joins TRBV7-6 and TRBJ1-1; a possible D gene is TRBD1 (6 bases). Trimming took off 5 bases at V and 5 bases at J, with 27 bases between the two ends. The CDR3 totals 18 residues. Germline V gene sequence: CDR1 SGHVS, CDR2 FNYEAQ. This CDR3 reads CASSPEAFPRGDGTEAFF. CDR3 DNA sequence: TGTGCCAGCAGCCCAGAAGCCTTCCCCAGGGGAGATGGGACTGAAGCTTTCTTT.

This clone was seen more than once but under ten times. Lacking the conserved final phenylalanine or tryptophan, this CDR3 likely reflects a read error. CDR3: CATAGTISSGANVLTL. The CDR3 DNA is TGTGCCACCGCCGGGACAATCAGCTCTGGGGCCAACGTCCTGACTCTC. V usage is TRBV15 and J usage is TRBJ2-6; D is perhaps TRBD1 (6 bases). From germline, CDR1 is LNHNV and CDR2 YYDKDF (reference sequence). The V end lost 8 bases, the J end lost 0 bases, and 14 bases lay between the germline ends. This CDR3 comprises 16 residues.

This clone has at least ten counts. The gene calls are TRBV5-5 and TRBJ2-7; D is uncertain. V was trimmed by 2 bases and J by 4 bases, leaving 13 bases between them. CDR1 and CDR2 from the germline V gene are SGHKS and YYEKEE (reference sequence). CDR3 length: 14 amino acids. CDR3 amino acids: CASSFRLGIYEQYF. The CDR3 DNA is TGTGCCAGCAGCTTTCGTCTGGGGATTTACGAGCAGTACTTC.

The chain has TRBV28 and TRBJ2-5, with 13 nucleotides matching TRBD2. The V gene end was trimmed by 2 bases and the J gene end by 12 bases; junction bases not matched to a gene: 6. The CDR3 length is 14 residues. In germline, CDR1 is MDHEN, CDR2 SYDVKM. The CDR3 reads CASSLRTSGGPKYF. In DNA, the CDR3 is TGTGCCAGCAGTTTAAGGACTAGCGGGGGTCCGAAGTACTTC.

This clone was observed many times. The CDR3, as DNA: TGCAGTGCTAGAGCGACAGTAAACTATGGCTACACCTTC. Translating it yields CSARATVNYGYTF. This chain links TRBV20-1 with TRBJ1-2; D is perhaps TRBD1 (5 bases). Germline V gene sequence: CDR1 DFQATT, CDR2 SNEGSKA (reference sequence). The V end was cut by 1 base, the J end by 2 bases, with 8 bases between. The CDR3 runs 13 residues.

The V and J genes are TRBV4-1 and TRBJ2-5, with TRBD1 matching 8 bases. There are 18 residues in the CDR3. Germline CDR1 reads MGHRA; CDR2 reads YSYEKL. The V segment lost 2 bases and the J segment 0 bases; nucleotides outside the gene matches: 11. The CDR3 DNA reads TGCGCCAGCAGCCAAAAAACCTCCGGGACAGGACACCAAGAGACCCAGTACTTC. Its translation: CASSQKTSGTGHQETQYF.

Within the sample, this clone is medium-sized. The V and J genes are TRBV28 and TRBJ1-2; D is perhaps TRBD1 (5 bases). This CDR3 region has 14 residues. Germline CDR1 reads MDHEN; CDR2 reads SYDVKM. V was shortened by 7 bases and J by 6 bases, with 18 bases between the two germline ends. The CDR3 nucleotides read TGTGCCAGCAACTCCCAAGGGGTATCCGATGGCTACACCTTC. This codes for CASNSQGVSDGYTF.

This clone was detected many times. The V call is TRBV11-1, the J call TRBJ2-2; D not certain. Per germline, CDR1 SGHAT and CDR2 FQDESV (reference sequence). Trimming shortened V by 4 bases and J by 5 bases, and 8 bases separated the two germline ends. This CDR3 is built from 13 residues. CDR3 sequence reads: CASSWQWTGELFF. DNA for the CDR3: TGTGCCAGCAGCTGGCAGTGGACCGGGGAGCTGTTTTTT.

This clone was counted many times. The CDR3 DNA follows: TGTGCCAGCCTTTTAGCGGGAGGGGACACCGGGGAGCTGTTTTTT. It yields the protein CASLLAGGDTGELFF. V and J are TRBV6-4 and TRBJ2-2; 11 bases are a match to TRBD2. This CDR3 contains 15 residues. Germline V lookup: CDR1 MRHNA, CDR2 SNTAGT. With V trimmed by 8 bases and J by 3 bases, 5 bases remained unmatched.

The sample holds many counts of this clone. The chain employs TRBV30 and TRBJ1-4, with 7 nucleotides matching TRBD1. Germline V gives CDR1 GTSNPN, CDR2 SVGIG (reference sequence). The CDR3 runs 16 residues. The ends lost 0 bases at V and 0 bases at J; junction bases unmatched: 4. The CDR3 DNA is TGTGCCTGGAGTGTACAAGGGACAGCAACTAATGAAAAACTGTTTTTT. It specifies CAWSVQGTATNEKLFF.

CDR3 in amino acids: CASSQAGRGTTGNTIYF. The CDR3 bases are TGCGCCAGCAGCCAGGCTGGCCGGGGGACAACTGGAAACACCATATATTTT. This rearrangement joins TRBV4-1 to TRBJ1-3, with D maybe TRBD1 (6 bases). CDR3 size: 17 residues. Looked up from germline, CDR1 is MGHRA and CDR2 is YSYEKL. Trimming pared 3 bases from V and 2 bases from J, leaving 17 bases between.

Many counts were recorded for this clone. CDR3 DNA sequence: TGTGCCAGCAGTTTACCCCCGGGAGGGATCACAGATACGCAGTATTTT. It encodes CASSLPPGGITDTQYF. The chain carries TRBV28 and TRBJ2-3, with 8 bases matching TRBD2. The CDR3 extends over 16 amino acids. The ends lost 2 bases at V and 2 bases at J; junction bases unmatched: 6. Germline CDR1 and CDR2: MDHEN and SYDVKM.

This clone appeared many times. CDR3 sequence (DNA): TGTGCCAGCAGCTCGCCGGTTGGGGACGGCTACACCTTC. Its protein is CASSSPVGDGYTF. The chain is built from TRBV9 and TRBJ1-2; D might be TRBD1 (5 bases). CDR1 SGDLS and CDR2 YYNGEE come from the germline V gene. CDR3 length: 13 amino acids. Deletions cut 4 bases from V and 8 bases from J, with 15 bases between.

Relative to its sample, this clone is medium-sized. This chain connects TRBV12-3 or TRBV12-4 to TRBJ2-3; D might be TRBD2 (6 bases). V lost 4 bases and J 0 bases, leaving 14 bases between the germline ends. This CDR3 region has 16 residues. The DNA of the CDR3 is TGTGCCAGCAGTTCATACCGGGGGAGTAGCACAGATACGCAGTATTTT. Residues: CASSSYRGSSTDTQYF.

Judged by abundance, this clone is medium-sized. The chain employs TRBV28 and TRBJ2-2; TRBD2 aligns across 8 bases. Unmatched junction bases numbered 11, after V lost 10 bases and J lost 4 bases. CDR3 length: 15 amino acids. CDR1 and CDR2 (germline): MDHEN, SYDVKM. The CDR3 protein is CATREGSRVTGELFF. CDR3 in DNA: TGTGCCACCCGGGAGGGCTCTAGAGTCACCGGGGAGCTGTTTTTT.

This clone was recorded many times. The chain joins TRBV5-1 to TRBJ2-7, with 12 bases aligning to TRBD1. This CDR3 has 16 residues. Germline V gene lookup returns CDR1 SGHRS and CDR2 YFSETQ. V lost 5 bases to trimming and J lost 5 bases; unmatched junction nucleotides: 11. CDR3 sequence reads: CASRRGTGTGGHEQYF. CDR3 sequence (DNA): TGCGCCAGCAGAAGAGGAACCGGGACAGGGGGCCACGAGCAGTACTTC.

The CDR3, as DNA: TGTGCCAGCAGCTTTGATCAGGGCGCGGGGTATGGCTACACCTTC. This encodes CASSFDQGAGYGYTF. V and J are TRBV11-2 and TRBJ1-2; TRBD1 might be the D (5 bases). Trimming left V 3 bases short and J 5 bases short, with 16 bases between. Germline V gene data show CDR1 as SGHAT and CDR2 as FQNNGV. The CDR3 length is 15 residues.

The chain recombines TRBV6-5 with TRBJ1-4; D unclear. This CDR3 is built from 16 residues. The ends were cut back, 0 bases at V and 8 bases at J, with 16 bases in the middle. Germline lookup yields CDR1 MNHEY and CDR2 SVGAGI. The CDR3 bases are TGTGCCAGCAGTTACTCAGTCACAGCTACACGGGAAAAACTGTTTTTT. Translation gives CASSYSVTATREKLFF.

With regard to this clone: This clone may be a read error of a much larger clone one base away. The chain employs TRBV5-1 and TRBJ2-5; TRBD1 matches 7 bases. The germline V gene encodes CDR1 SGHRS and CDR2 YFSETQ. The CDR3 contains 13 residues. V was clipped by 4 bases and J by 2 bases; unmatched bases: 2. The CDR3 DNA is TGCGCCAGCAGCCAGGGACAGCAAGAGACCCAGTACTTC. This sequence encodes CASSQGQQETQYF.

Ten or more counts support this clone. An end of the junction does not agree with germline; a read error may underlie this. The V call is TRBV4-1, the J call TRBJ2-3; D is uncertain. The CDR3 consists of 11 residues. CDR1 MGHRA and CDR2 YSYEKL come from the germline V gene. The CDR3 here is CASSQVGPPSF. The CDR3, as DNA: TGCGCCAGCAGCCAAGTAGGGCCCCCCTCATTT.

Ten or more counts support this clone. This rearrangement joins TRBV5-1 to TRBJ2-7; TRBD1 matches at 10 bases. V lost 3 bases and J lost 5; bases outside the gene matches: 5. The CDR3 runs to 14 residues. Germline V CDR1 and CDR2: SGHRS, YFSETQ. The CDR3 DNA reads TGCGCCAGCAGCTGGGGACAGGGGTTCAACGAGCAGTACTTC. Its protein is CASSWGQGFNEQYF.

Many counts were recorded for this clone. V is TRBV5-1 and J is TRBJ2-2, with a possible D match to TRBD2 (6 bases). V lost 4 bases and J lost 3, with 10 bases in between. The germline CDR1 and CDR2 sequences are SGHRS and YFSETQ. The CDR3 is 14 amino acids. The CDR3 DNA follows: TGCGCCAGCAGCGGGGGGTTTGACACCGGGGAGCTGTTTTTT. This sequence encodes CASSGGFDTGELFF.

This sequence joins TRBV28 and TRBJ1-2; possible D gene TRBD1, 6 bases. Per the germline V gene, CDR1 is MDHEN and CDR2 is SYDVKM. CDR3 length: 15 residues. Trimming left V 5 bases short and J 7 bases short, with 20 bases between. The CDR3 spells CASSDITGRPGGYTF. CDR3 sequence (DNA): TGTGCCAGCAGTGACATCACAGGGCGGCCTGGTGGCTACACCTTC.